Listed below are T cell receptor beta chains from one sample, sequenced in a study of long-term antiretroviral therapy in people with HIV. The data were produced by immunoSEQ multiplex PCR, yet TCRdb's version contains in-frame clones alone and is incomplete. Among tens of thousands of clones listed, over 80% were seen once. The sample here was unsorted PBMCs, taken 0.8 years before starting antiretroviral therapy. Receptors were obtained from a man aged 18 to 30 with HIV. Both conserved end residues are part of each CDR3. Fields, in order: D gene, J gene, clone size, V gene, CDR3 protein, CDR3 DNA. A D gene is named only where the DNA matches it firmly. A row's size may be missing; if present it is once, few, many or a size class.

.,TRBJ1-5,.,TRBV27,CASSPNRVEGQPQHF,TGTGCCAGCAGTCCTAACAGGGTCGAGGGGCAGCCCCAGCATTTT
.,TRBJ1-2,.,TRBV27,CASGRQSNYGYTF,TGTGCCAGCGGAAGGCAGAGCAACTATGGCTACACCTTC
TRBD1,TRBJ1-2,.,TRBV5-1,CASSLGTGKGYTF,TGCGCCAGCAGCTTGGGGACAGGGAAGGGCTACACCTTC
.,TRBJ2-7,.,TRBV10-3,CAISESKDSYEQYF,TGTGCCATCAGTGAGTCCAAGGACTCCTACGAGCAGTACTTC
TRBD1,TRBJ2-1,.,TRBV11-2,CASSPRTGRGNEQFF,TGTGCCAGCAGCCCACGGACAGGTCGTGGCAATGAGCAGTTCTTC
.,TRBJ2-1,.,TRBV2,CASSGGGVVRPLDDNEQFF,TGTGCCAGCAGTGGAGGGGGGGTGGTACGCCCATTGGATGACAATGAGCAGTTCTTC
.,TRBJ1-3,.,TRBV5-6,CASSFRLSTSGNTIYF,TGTGCCAGCAGCTTTCGACTTTCGACCTCTGGAAACACCATATATTTT
.,TRBJ1-2,once,TRBV19,CASNMGGNYGYTF,TGTGCCAGTAACATGGGGGGGAACTATGGCTACACCTTC
TRBD1,TRBJ2-7,.,TRBV11-2,CASSPTGGASYEQYF,TGTGCCAGCAGCCCTACAGGGGGCGCCTCCTACGAGCAGTACTTC
.,TRBJ2-1,.,TRBV5-5,CASSLWGANGDEQFF,TGTGCCAGCAGCTTGTGGGGGGCCAACGGGGATGAGCAGTTCTTC
.,TRBJ2-7,.,TRBV4-2,CASSHSGPYEQYF,TGTGCCAGCAGCCACAGCGGGCCCTACGAGCAGTACTTC
TRBD2,TRBJ2-7,.,TRBV4-3,CASSQELGGVYEQYF,TGCGCCAGCAGCCAAGAGCTTGGGGGGGTCTACGAGCAGTACTTC
.,TRBJ1-4,few,TRBV28,CASSLRPGLSNEKLFF,TGTGCCAGCAGTCTACGACCGGGACTATCGAATGAAAAACTGTTTTTT
.,TRBJ1-1,.,TRBV5-4,CASSREYGNTEAFF,TGTGCCAGCAGTCGAGAGTATGGGAACACTGAAGCTTTCTTT
TRBD1,TRBJ2-1,once,TRBV13,CASSSRTGDESSYNEQFF,TGTGCCAGCAGCTCCAGGACAGGGGATGAGAGCTCCTACAATGAGCAGTTCTTC
.,TRBJ2-5,.,TRBV2,CASSEGVTPQETQYF,TGTGCCAGCAGTGAAGGAGTGACACCCCAAGAGACCCAGTACTTC
TRBD2,TRBJ2-5,.,TRBV19,CASSPRLAGGVRQETQYF,TGTGCCAGTAGTCCAAGACTAGCGGGGGGGGTTCGGCAAGAGACCCAGTACTTC
.,TRBJ2-2,.,TRBV7-8,CASSLEGYTGELFF,TGTGCCAGCAGCTTAGAGGGCTACACCGGGGAGCTGTTTTTT
.,TRBJ1-5,.,TRBV4-3,CASSQDFYRGWQGAQPQHF,TGCGCCAGCAGCCAAGATTTTTATAGGGGGTGGCAAGGCGCCCAGCCCCAGCATTTT